Presented here are 9 T cell receptor beta chains from one specimen sequenced in a study of low-dose radiotherapy and immunotherapy resistance in tumors (dated by TCRdb to between 2021 and 2022). For sequencing, an Illumina HiSeq 2500 was employed. First-strand cDNA was synthesized using Superscript III and a set of TRAV- and TRBV-specific primers, so that both TCRalpha and TCRbeta chains were covered. TCRs were amplified for approximately 20 PCR cycles with Phusion, using a constant-region primer paired with the adapter attached to the V primers. The public reads were reanalyzed by TCRdb: fastp trimming at Q25, MiXCR alignment, in-frame beta chains only. For every CDR3 protein sequence, its rows merge into one entry that carries the most common genes and DNA. This sample lists around 83,000 distinct CDR3 sequences; under 20% were detected once. The ten biggest clones cover about 5.5% of the sample.

Reading the label with the study, this specimen's time point is: before trial treatment. The sample here was PBMCs, taken before treatment. These receptors originate from a male donor with prostate cancer.

This clonotype was recorded many times. The chain has TRBV7-2 and TRBJ1-2, with D hard to call. Germline CDR1 SGHTA, CDR2 FQGNSA. Deletions cut 3 bases from V and 4 bases from J, with 21 bases between. The CDR3 sequence is 17 residues long. The CDR3 loop reads CASSFQSSSTSGYGYTF. The CDR3 DNA reads as TGTGCCAGCAGCTTTCAATCATCGAGTACATCTGGCTATGGCTACACCTTC.

This clonotype was observed many times. This chain joins TRBV7-2 and TRBJ2-5; 16 bases are shared with TRBD2. The length of the CDR3 is 16 residues. The V gene end was trimmed by 3 bases and the J gene end by 4 bases; junction bases not matched to a gene: 2. Germline CDR1 SGHTA, CDR2 FQGNSA. Written as DNA, the CDR3 is TGTGCCAGCAGCTTCGGGACTAGCGGGGGGGGAGAGACCCAGTACTTC. Its protein product is CASSFGTSGGGETQYF.

This clonotype was seen ten or more times. At one of its ends the junction is not consistent with the germline gene, which may arise from a read error. CDR3: CASSLAIGDEQFF. The CDR3 coding sequence is TGTGCTAGCAGCTTAGCGATCGGGGATGAGCAGTTCTTC. This chain connects TRBV7-7 to TRBJ2-1; D is possibly TRBD2 (5 bases). The germline V gene has CDR1 SSHAT and CDR2 FNYEAQ (reference sequence). This CDR3 contains 13 residues.

This clonotype was seen repeatedly, ten times or more. The J gene is TRBJ2-7, the V gene TRBV29-1, with TRBD1 matching over 10 bases. Germline CDR1 is SQVTM and CDR2 is ANQGSEA. This CDR3 comprises 13 residues. Trimming at V came to 2 bases and at J to 7 bases, leaving 5 bases not matched to a gene. For the CDR3, the DNA is TGCAGCGTTGAAACCGGGACAGGGGTAGAGCAGTACTTC. It is translated as CSVETGTGVEQYF.

The sample holds many counts of this clonotype. The chain uses TRBV7-9 and TRBJ1-1; D is undetermined. Germline V gene sequence: CDR1 SEHNR, CDR2 FQNEAQ (reference sequence). Trimming stripped 5 bases from V and 1 base from J, with 11 bases between. This CDR3 is built from 14 residues. The CDR3 sequence is CASSPQTGNTEAFF. The CDR3 DNA reads as TGTGCCAGCAGCCCACAAACCGGGAACACTGAAGCTTTCTTT.

In this sample, this clonotype turned up many times. The chain links TRBV30 to TRBJ1-2, with D unclear. Germline V gene lookup returns CDR1 GTSNPN and CDR2 SVGIG (reference sequence). V lost 0 bases, J lost 5 bases, and 16 bases lay in between. This CDR3 comprises 15 residues. The chain's CDR3 is CAWSVQAGQAYGYTF. The CDR3 region has the DNA TGTGCCTGGAGTGTTCAGGCAGGTCAGGCATATGGCTACACCTTC. The full variable domain, its missing parts supplied by reference TRBV30 and TRBJ1-2, is SQTIHQWPATLVQPVGSPLSLECTVEGTSNPNLYWYRQAAGRGLQLLFYSVGIGQISSEVPQNLSASRPQDRQFILSSKKLLLSDSGFYLCAWSVQAGQAYGYTFGSGTRLTVV.

This clonotype showed up many times. The J gene is TRBJ2-7, the V gene TRBV7-8; D is unclear. Trimming stripped 4 bases from V and 6 bases from J, with 7 bases between. Germline V lookup: CDR1 SGHVS, CDR2 FQNEAQ. The CDR3 runs to 11 residues. The CDR3 loop is CASSSLFEQYF. The CDR3 DNA reads TGTGCCAGCAGCTCCTTGTTCGAGCAGTACTTC.

This clonotype was seen ten or more times. The rearrangement joins TRBV4-1 to TRBJ2-5; D remains ambiguous. Between the trimmed V and J ends, which lost 1 base and 12 bases, there was a span of 12 bases. Per the germline V gene, CDR1 is MGHRA and CDR2 is YSYEKL. The CDR3 spans 12 residues. CDR3 nucleotide sequence: TGCGCCAGCAGCCAAGGGGCCGGGTTAAAGTACTTC. Its protein product is CASSQGAGLKYF.

The chain employs TRBV7-9 and TRBJ2-4, with TRBD2 matching 8 bases. The CDR3 is made up of 16 amino acids. V shed 5 bases, J shed 5 bases, and the junction held 11 bases outside the gene matches. Per the germline V gene, CDR1 is SEHNR and CDR2 is FQNEAQ (reference sequence). The CDR3 coding sequence is TGTGCCAGCAGCCCCAAGGTATCGCGGGGGGAAAACATTCAGTACTTC. It is translated as CASSPKVSRGENIQYF.